These 8 T cell receptor beta chains were all obtained from the same sample, sequenced in a study of shared clonotypes between healthy human individuals. Clones were sequenced by immunoSEQ multiplex PCR, and TCRdb holds only the in-frame ones, with some missing. The table shows over 700,000 clones, with roughly two thirds occurring only once. The sample comprised memory CD4+ T cells sorted from blood. Subset given: CD45RA-negative fraction. The receptors shown here come from a woman in her 30s in good health.

This chain links TRBV28 with TRBJ1-2; 10 nucleotides line up with TRBD1. The CDR3 runs to 14 residues. Germline lookup yields CDR1 MDHEN and CDR2 SYDVKM. Trimming removed 6 bases from V and 7 bases from J; junction bases left unmatched: 8. CDR3 protein: CASRPLGQGGGYTF. CDR3 sequence (DNA): TGTGCCAGCAGGCCTCTCGGACAGGGGGGTGGCTACACCTTC.

The chain combines TRBV29-1 with TRBJ2-3, with D hard to call. The CDR3 extends over 14 amino acids. Germline V gene sequence: CDR1 SQVTM, CDR2 ANQGSEA. V lost 4 bases to trimming and J lost 1 base, with 12 bases between them. Here the CDR3 DNA reads TGCAGCGTTGTGTTAAGGGCGGGCACAGATACGCAGTATTTT. Its translation is CSVVLRAGTDTQYF.

The chain uses TRBV6-5 and TRBJ2-7; D might be TRBD1 (6 bases). V was pared by 10 bases and J by 1 base, with 17 bases between. Per the germline V gene, CDR1 is MNHEY and CDR2 is SVGAGI. This CDR3 has 14 amino acids. CDR3 region: CATYTGTWSYEQYF. Written as DNA, the CDR3 is TGTGCCACGTACACGGGGACATGGTCCTACGAGCAGTACTTC.

Worth noting for this clone: This specimen includes other DNA sequences encoding the same CDR3. J is TRBJ2-7 and V is TRBV7-2; 13 bases align to TRBD2. The germline gives CDR1 SGHTA, CDR2 FQGNSA. V shed 1 base, J shed 5 bases, and the junction held 2 bases outside the gene matches. The CDR3 extends over 15 amino acids. The DNA of the CDR3 is TGTGCCAGCAGCTTAGTCGGACTAGCGGGAGACGAGCAGTACTTC. It is translated as CASSLVGLAGDEQYF.

This rearrangement joins TRBV5-6 to TRBJ2-2, with no clear D. Germline values: CDR1 SGHDT, CDR2 YYEEEE. V gave up 0 bases and J gave up 0 bases, with 6 bases separating them. This CDR3 has 15 amino acids. In nucleotides, the CDR3 is TGTGCCAGCAGCTTGGGACCCGCGAACACCGGGGAGCTGTTTTTT. This sequence encodes CASSLGPANTGELFF.

The rearrangement uses TRBV6-1 and TRBJ2-5; TRBD1 agrees at 10 bases. V was pared by 5 bases and J by 2 bases, with 2 bases of the junction left unmatched. Per the germline V gene, CDR1 is MNHNS and CDR2 is SASEGT. The CDR3 loop spans 14 amino acids. The CDR3, as DNA: TGTGCCAGCAGTAGGGGACAGGGGCAAGAGACCCAGTACTTC. It translates to CASSRGQGQETQYF.

In its sample, this clone was seen once. The chain links TRBV7-9 to TRBJ2-1, with D unresolved. The CDR3 spans 14 residues. V was clipped by 3 bases and J by 5 bases, with 11 bases between them. From germline, CDR1 is SEHNR and CDR2 FQNEAQ (reference sequence). The CDR3 coding sequence is TGTGCCAGCAGCTTGGGCCAAATAGACAATGAGCAGTTCTTC. Protein: CASSLGQIDNEQFF.

The chain has TRBV28 and TRBJ2-3; a possible D gene is TRBD2 (7 bases). The ends were cut back, 8 bases at V and 2 bases at J, with 23 bases in the middle. The CDR3 is made up of 17 amino acids. The V gene's germline CDR1 is MDHEN and CDR2 SYDVKM. This CDR3 is CASPPRLGGLNTDTQYF. For the CDR3, the DNA is TGTGCCAGCCCTCCCCGCCTAGGGGGACTAAACACAGATACGCAGTATTTT.